These 28 T cell receptor beta chains share one sample of origin, sequenced in a study of CD8 T cells in ankylosing spondylitis. Findings and limits, study-wide: Seemingly characteristic of ankylosing spondylitis blood was a TCR beta motif consisting of fewer than 10 highly homologous variants.

These receptors' targets are unknown. TCRdb independently ran MiXCR on the 5' RACE reads; one entry per CDR3 protein. The sample consists of 350,000 to 450,000 distinct CDR3 sequences, roughly 26% of them appearing once. Input material: blood, either unsorted or a sorted T cell fraction (not recorded which). These receptors were taken from a male donor with ankylosing spondylitis.

The CDR3 DNA sequence: TGTGCCAGCAGCTTAGGATGGCGGGGCAGCAATGAGCAGTTCTTC. Amino acids: CASSLGWRGSNEQFF. The J gene is TRBJ2-1, the V gene TRBV7-2, with D possibly matching TRBD2 (6 bases). Germline CDR1 and CDR2: SGHTA and FQGNSA. With 1 base removed from V and 6 bases from J, the gap between germline ends came to 13 bases. The CDR3 has 15 residues.

V gene TRBV9 combines with J gene TRBJ2-7; the D is unclear. With 1 base removed from V and 5 bases from J, the gap between germline ends came to 13 bases. CDR3 size: 14 residues. The germline V gene encodes CDR1 SGDLS and CDR2 YYNGEE. CDR3 nucleotide sequence: TGTGCCAGCAGCGTAAATTTGAGTGAGGACGAGCAGTACTTC. It translates to CASSVNLSEDEQYF.

The J gene is TRBJ2-5, the V gene TRBV7-2; D may be TRBD1 (5 bases). Trimming stripped 3 bases from V and 2 bases from J, with 10 bases between. Per germline, CDR1 SGHTA and CDR2 FQGNSA. The CDR3 has 14 amino acids. The CDR3 loop is CASSFNTGQETQYF. CDR3 sequence (DNA): TGTGCCAGCAGCTTTAATACAGGACAAGAGACCCAGTACTTC. The entire variable domain, with the rest obtained from reference TRBV7-2 and TRBJ2-5, is as follows: GAGVSQSPSNKVTEKGKDVELRCDPISGHTALYWYRQSLGQGLEFLIYFQGNSAPDKSGLPSDRFSAERTGGSVSTLTIQRTQQEDSAVYLCASSFNTGQETQYFGPGTRLLVL.

This clonotype has just a few counts. This sequence joins TRBV15 and TRBJ2-5; 7 nucleotides align to TRBD2. The V gene's germline CDR1 is LNHNV and CDR2 YYDKDF (reference sequence). Trimming cost V 2 bases and J 7 bases; bases outside gene matches: 7. This CDR3 comprises 14 residues. CDR3 in amino acids: CATSRRSSGGTQYF. The CDR3 nucleotides are TGTGCCACCAGCAGAAGGTCTAGCGGAGGGACCCAGTACTTC.

The V gene is TRBV29-1, the J gene TRBJ2-3; a weak D match, TRBD1 (6 bases). Trimming pared 0 bases from V and 3 bases from J, leaving 13 bases between. Germline V CDR1 and CDR2: SQVTM, ANQGSEA. The CDR3 is 15 residues long. The chain's CDR3 is CSVEDRGLFTDTQYF. CDR3 sequence (DNA): TGCAGCGTTGAAGACAGGGGATTATTTACAGATACGCAGTATTTT.

The J gene is TRBJ2-3, the V gene TRBV7-9; 7 positions agree with TRBD1. Trimming removed 5 bases from V and 0 bases from J; junction bases left unmatched: 2. The CDR3 totals 14 residues. Germline-derived CDR1 and CDR2 are SEHNR and FQNEAQ (reference sequence). The CDR3 reads CASSRGQSTDTQYF. In DNA, the CDR3 is TGTGCCAGCAGCAGGGGACAGAGCACAGATACGCAGTATTTT.

V and J are TRBV5-1 and TRBJ2-1; 10 bases agree with TRBD2. Germline loops: CDR1 SGHRS, CDR2 YFSETQ. CDR3 length: 15 residues. The J segment lost 6 bases and the V segment lost 4 bases, leaving 7 bases of the junction unmatched. The chain's CDR3 is CASSLGPSGSNEQFF. CDR3 nucleotide sequence: TGCGCCAGCAGCCTTGGGCCTAGCGGGAGCAATGAGCAGTTCTTC.

The chain recombines TRBV14 with TRBJ2-1; 7 bases fit TRBD2. Unmatched junction bases numbered 14, after V lost 1 base and J lost 5 bases. Germline values: CDR1 SGHDN, CDR2 FVKESK. The CDR3 spans 18 residues. CDR3 sequence (DNA): TGTGCCAGCAGCCAAGGCGGAGTAAGACTAGCTCGTAACAATGAGCAGTTCTTC. This encodes CASSQGGVRLARNNEQFF.

This clonotype appeared a few times. The chain couples TRBV5-5 to TRBJ2-7; D gene unclear. Germline lookup yields CDR1 SGHKS and CDR2 YYEKEE (reference sequence). The V end was cut by 4 bases, the J end by 0 bases, with 8 bases between. The CDR3 is 13 amino acids. Here the CDR3 DNA reads TGTGCCAGCAGCCCCTGGAGCTCCTACGAGCAGTACTTC. Protein sequence: CASSPWSSYEQYF.

The chain is built from TRBV5-1 and TRBJ2-3; D is possibly TRBD2 (6 bases). The CDR3 totals 15 residues. V lost 4 bases and J lost 0, with 12 bases in between. The germline CDR1 and CDR2 sequences are SGHRS and YFSETQ. CDR3 loop: CASSDGGSSTDTQYF. In DNA, the CDR3 is TGCGCCAGCAGCGACGGGGGATCTAGCACAGATACGCAGTATTTT.

In its sample, this clonotype was seen a few times. V usage is TRBV3-1 and J usage is TRBJ2-1, with no clear D. CDR1 and CDR2 (germline): LGHDT, YNNKEL (reference sequence). This CDR3 is built from 11 residues. The V gene lost 1 base and the J gene lost 8 bases, with 3 bases spanning the gap. In DNA, the CDR3 is TGTGCCAGCAGCCAAGTGGATGAGCAGTTCTTC. Translated, it gives CASSQVDEQFF.

This clonotype was observed a few times. The chain joins TRBV29-1 to TRBJ1-1, with D possibly matching TRBD1 (6 bases). CDR1 SQVTM and CDR2 ANQGSEA come from the germline V gene. Trimming stripped 7 bases from V and 1 base from J, with 19 bases between. The CDR3 totals 15 residues. CDR3 protein: CSGRKTRGKNTEAFF. CDR3 in DNA: TGCAGCGGCCGAAAAACCAGGGGTAAGAACACTGAAGCTTTCTTT.

The CDR3 here is CASSWDREGDQPQHF. The CDR3 DNA sequence: TGTGCCAGTAGCTGGGACAGGGAGGGAGATCAGCCCCAGCATTTT. The gene calls are TRBV19 and TRBJ1-5; 9 nucleotides align to TRBD1. J lost 5 bases, V lost 6 bases, and 8 bases had no gene match. Germline V gene data show CDR1 as LNHDA and CDR2 as SQIVND (reference sequence). The CDR3 runs 15 residues.

Worth noting for this clonotype: At one of its ends the junction is not consistent with the germline gene, which may arise from a read error. CDR3 coding DNA: TGTGCCAGCAGCCCCGAAGGGACTGTAGCTTTCTTT. Its protein product is CASSPEGTVAFF. The V and J genes are TRBV7-9 and TRBJ1-1, with a tentative D call TRBD1 (5 bases). The CDR3 consists of 12 residues. Per the germline V gene, CDR1 is SEHNR and CDR2 is FQNEAQ (reference sequence). Filled out from reference TRBV7-9 and TRBJ1-1, the complete variable domain reads DTGVSQNPRHKITKRGQNVTFRCDPISEHNRLYWYRQTLGQGPEFLTYFQNEAQLEKSRLLSDRFSAERPKGSFSTLEIQRTEQGDSAMYLCASSPEGTVAFFGQGTRLTVV.

This clonotype was detected only a few times. The CDR3 sequence is CASKQDRSGNTIYF. The CDR3 DNA sequence: TGCGCCAGCAAGCAGGACCGCTCTGGAAACACCATATATTTT. This chain connects TRBV5-1 to TRBJ1-3; D is uncertain. Germline V gene lookup returns CDR1 SGHRS and CDR2 YFSETQ. The CDR3 loop spans 14 amino acids. V was shortened by 6 bases and J by 0 bases, with 10 bases between the two germline ends. Combining the CDR3 with reference TRBV5-1 and TRBJ1-3 gives the whole variable domain KAGVTQTPRYLIKTRGQQVTLSCSPISGHRSVSWYQQTPGQGLQFLFEYFSETQRNKGNFPGRFSGRQFSNSRSEMNVSTLELGDSALYLCASKQDRSGNTIYFGEGSWLTVV.

This clonotype was detected only a few times. V and J are TRBV25-1 and TRBJ1-2; 8 positions match TRBD1. Germline V gene sequence: CDR1 MGHDK, CDR2 SYGVNS. The CDR3 contains 15 residues. The junction had 8 bases not matched to a gene; V was cut back by 5 bases and J by 3 bases. The CDR3 DNA is TGTGCCAGCAGTAAGGACAGGGACCGAGACTATGGCTACACCTTC. This codes for CASSKDRDRDYGYTF.

V usage is TRBV5-1 and J usage is TRBJ2-1; D not resolved. With 3 bases removed from V and 8 bases from J, the gap between germline ends came to 12 bases. Germline CDR1 and CDR2: SGHRS and YFSETQ. The CDR3 runs to 13 residues. The CDR3 DNA sequence: TGCGCCAGCAGCTCGGATCCCAATTATGAGCAGTTCTTC. Its protein product is CASSSDPNYEQFF.

This clonotype was seen only a few times. This sequence joins TRBV5-1 and TRBJ2-7, with D perhaps matching TRBD1 (5 bases). Germline-derived CDR1 and CDR2 are SGHRS and YFSETQ. The CDR3 length is 11 residues. V lost 7 bases and J 3 bases, leaving 8 bases between the germline ends. As DNA, the CDR3 is TGCGCCAGCGGACAAGACTACGAGCAGTACGTC. Encoded protein: CASGQDYEQYV.

The J gene is TRBJ2-1, the V gene TRBV18; 8 positions agree with TRBD1. CDR3 length: 14 amino acids. The ends lost 3 bases at V and 10 bases at J; junction bases unmatched: 8. Germline V gene sequence: CDR1 KGHSH, CDR2 LQKENI. The CDR3 bases are TGTGCCAGCTCACCGGGACAGGCTCAAACCGAGCAGTTCTTC. Amino acids: CASSPGQAQTEQFF.

This clonotype turned up a few times. V gene TRBV7-8 combines with J gene TRBJ2-5; 9 nucleotides match TRBD1. The CDR3 sequence is 14 residues long. V shed 6 bases, J shed 5 bases, and the junction held 7 bases outside the gene matches. Germline values: CDR1 SGHVS, CDR2 FQNEAQ. The CDR3: CASRLRTGVETQYF. The CDR3 DNA reads TGTGCCAGCAGATTGAGGACAGGGGTGGAGACCCAGTACTTC.

This clonotype was counted a few times. The rearrangement uses TRBV5-1 and TRBJ2-5; D may correspond to TRBD1 or TRBD2 (5 bases each). This CDR3 contains 14 residues. Germline V CDR1 and CDR2: SGHRS, YFSETQ. Deletions cut 2 bases from V and 1 base from J, with 9 bases between. The CDR3 here is CASSFGTFQETQYF. The CDR3 bases are TGCGCCAGCAGCTTCGGGACGTTCCAAGAGACCCAGTACTTC.

This clonotype was observed once. V gene TRBV11-2 combines with J gene TRBJ2-1, with TRBD2 matching over 9 bases. J gave up 3 bases and V 4 bases, and 13 bases lay outside the gene matches. The CDR3 runs 18 residues. Germline V gene lookup returns CDR1 SGHAT and CDR2 FQNNGV. Here the CDR3 reads CASSSEGTSRNDYNEQFF. CDR3 nucleotides: TGTGCCAGCAGCTCGGAGGGGACTAGCCGGAATGACTACAATGAGCAGTTCTTC.

This clonotype has more than one count but fewer than ten. The V gene is TRBV5-1, the J gene TRBJ1-3; D perhaps matches TRBD1 (5 bases). The CDR3 is 15 residues long. Trimming stripped 2 bases from V and 3 bases from J, with 12 bases between. Germline lookup yields CDR1 SGHRS and CDR2 YFSETQ. The CDR3: CASSFLGLSGNTIYF. DNA for the CDR3: TGCGCCAGCAGCTTTCTGGGGCTGAGTGGAAACACCATATATTTT.

This clonotype was detected many times. This rearrangement joins TRBV20-1 to TRBJ1-5; D unresolved. Per germline, CDR1 DFQATT and CDR2 SNEGSKA (reference sequence). Trimming removed 6 bases at V and 0 bases at J, with 15 bases between. This CDR3 region has 15 residues. As DNA, the CDR3 is TGCAGTGCCACATACCCCGGAGATAGCAATCAGCCCCAGCATTTT. Its translation is CSATYPGDSNQPQHF.

This clonotype was detected a few times. The chain joins TRBV12-3 or TRBV12-4 to TRBJ2-2; TRBD2 matches at 7 bases. This CDR3 has 15 amino acids. V shed 3 bases and J 1 base; nucleotides not matched to a gene: 2. This chain's CDR3 is CASSLSGKNTGELFF. The CDR3, as DNA: TGTGCCAGCAGTTTGAGCGGGAAGAACACCGGGGAGCTGTTTTTT.

For the CDR3, the DNA is TGTGCCAGCAGTGAAAGGGGGGGACAGGGCTGGTCACCCCTCCACTTT. This codes for CASSERGGQGWSPLHF. The chain uses TRBV2 and TRBJ1-6; TRBD1 matches 9 bases. In germline, CDR1 is SNHLY, CDR2 FYNNEI. The CDR3 spans 16 residues. V shed 2 bases and J 10 bases; nucleotides not matched to a gene: 9.

The chain combines TRBV7-9 with TRBJ1-4; the D gene is possibly TRBD1 (6 bases). The V gene lost 5 bases and the J gene lost 2 bases, with 15 bases spanning the gap. There are 16 residues in the CDR3. In germline, CDR1 is SEHNR, CDR2 FQNEAQ (reference sequence). The CDR3 loop is CASSRAARGTNEKLFF. CDR3 nucleotides: TGTGCCAGCAGCCGAGCGGCCAGGGGCACTAATGAAAAACTGTTTTTT. Combining the CDR3 with reference TRBV7-9 and TRBJ1-4 gives the whole variable domain DTGVSQNPRHKITKRGQNVTFRCDPISEHNRLYWYRQTLGQGPEFLTYFQNEAQLEKSRLLSDRFSAERPKGSFSTLEIQRTEQGDSAMYLCASSRAARGTNEKLFFGSGTQLSVL.

The chain has TRBV20-1 and TRBJ2-2; tentative D call: TRBD2 (5 bases). The CDR3 is made up of 17 amino acids. The germline gives CDR1 DFQATT, CDR2 SNEGSKA (reference sequence). The V end was cut by 3 bases, the J end by 5 bases, with 22 bases between. The CDR3 region is CSARSFRTSGGTGELFF. CDR3 coding DNA: TGCAGTGCTAGGTCCTTCCGAACGAGCGGTGGTACCGGGGAGCTGTTTTTT.